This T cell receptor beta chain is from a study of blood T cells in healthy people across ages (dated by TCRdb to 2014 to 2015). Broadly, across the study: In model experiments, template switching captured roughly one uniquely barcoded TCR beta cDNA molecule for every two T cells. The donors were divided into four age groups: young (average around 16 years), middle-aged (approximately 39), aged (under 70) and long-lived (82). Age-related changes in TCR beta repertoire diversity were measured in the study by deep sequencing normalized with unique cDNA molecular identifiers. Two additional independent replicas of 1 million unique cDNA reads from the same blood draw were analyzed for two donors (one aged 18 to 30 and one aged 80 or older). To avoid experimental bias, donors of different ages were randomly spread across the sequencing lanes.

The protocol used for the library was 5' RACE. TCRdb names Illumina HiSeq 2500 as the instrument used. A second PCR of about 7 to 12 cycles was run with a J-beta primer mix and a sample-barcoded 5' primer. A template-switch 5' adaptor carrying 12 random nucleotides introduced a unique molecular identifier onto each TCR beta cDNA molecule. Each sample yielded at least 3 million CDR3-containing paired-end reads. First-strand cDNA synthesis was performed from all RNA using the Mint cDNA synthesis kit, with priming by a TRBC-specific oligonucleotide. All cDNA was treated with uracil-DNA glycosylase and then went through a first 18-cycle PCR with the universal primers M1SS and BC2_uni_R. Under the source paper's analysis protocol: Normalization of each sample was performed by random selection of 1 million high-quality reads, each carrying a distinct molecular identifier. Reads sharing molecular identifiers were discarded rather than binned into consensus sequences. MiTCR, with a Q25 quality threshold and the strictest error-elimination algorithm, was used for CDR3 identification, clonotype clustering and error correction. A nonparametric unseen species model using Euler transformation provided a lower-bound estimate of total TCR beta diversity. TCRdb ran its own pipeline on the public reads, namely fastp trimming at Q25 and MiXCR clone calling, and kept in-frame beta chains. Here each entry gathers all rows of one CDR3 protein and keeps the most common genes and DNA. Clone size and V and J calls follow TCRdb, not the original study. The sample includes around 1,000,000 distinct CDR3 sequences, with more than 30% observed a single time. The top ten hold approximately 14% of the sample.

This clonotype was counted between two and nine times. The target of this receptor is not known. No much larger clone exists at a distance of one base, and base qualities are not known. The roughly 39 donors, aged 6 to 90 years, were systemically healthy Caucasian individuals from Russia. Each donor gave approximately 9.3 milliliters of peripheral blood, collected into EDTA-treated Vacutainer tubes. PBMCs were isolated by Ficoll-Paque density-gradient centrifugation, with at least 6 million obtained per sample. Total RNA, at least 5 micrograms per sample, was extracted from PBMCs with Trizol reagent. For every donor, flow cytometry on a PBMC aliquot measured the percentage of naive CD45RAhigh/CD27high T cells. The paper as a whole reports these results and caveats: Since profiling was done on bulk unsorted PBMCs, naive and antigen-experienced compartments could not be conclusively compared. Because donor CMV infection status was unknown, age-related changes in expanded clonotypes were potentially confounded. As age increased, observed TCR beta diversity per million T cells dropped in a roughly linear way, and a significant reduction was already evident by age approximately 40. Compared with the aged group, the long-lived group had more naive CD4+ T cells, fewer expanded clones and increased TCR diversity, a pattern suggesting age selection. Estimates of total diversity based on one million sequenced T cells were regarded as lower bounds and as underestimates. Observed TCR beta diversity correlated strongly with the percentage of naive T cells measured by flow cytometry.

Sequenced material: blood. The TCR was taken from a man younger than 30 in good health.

DNA sequence: TGTGCCAGCAGCTTAGCGGGGGATTTAACCTACGAGCAGTACTTC. This encodes CASSLAGDLTYEQYF. This chain joins TRBV7-6 to TRBJ2-5; the D gene is possibly TRBD1 or TRBD2, with 5 bases matching each. The end of the DNA fits TRBJ2-7 better, so the J call may be wrong. The germline V gene encodes CDR1 SGHVS and CDR2 FNYEAQ. The CDR3 has 15 amino acids, counting the end cysteine and phenylalanine. Left in the record is the CDR3 DNA by itself, 45 bases read in frame from the first base.